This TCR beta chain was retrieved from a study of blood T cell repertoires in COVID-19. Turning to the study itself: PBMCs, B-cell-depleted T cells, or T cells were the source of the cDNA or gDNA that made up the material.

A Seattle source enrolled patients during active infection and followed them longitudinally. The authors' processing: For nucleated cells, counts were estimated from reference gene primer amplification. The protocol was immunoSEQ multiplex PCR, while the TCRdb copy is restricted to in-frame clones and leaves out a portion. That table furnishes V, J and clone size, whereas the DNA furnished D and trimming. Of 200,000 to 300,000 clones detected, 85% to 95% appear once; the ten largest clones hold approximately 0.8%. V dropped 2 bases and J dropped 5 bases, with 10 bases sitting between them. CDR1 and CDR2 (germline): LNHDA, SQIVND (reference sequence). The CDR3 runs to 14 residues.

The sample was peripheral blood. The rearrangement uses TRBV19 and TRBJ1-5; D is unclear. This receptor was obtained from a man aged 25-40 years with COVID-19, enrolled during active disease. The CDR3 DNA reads TGTGCCAGTAGTATAATGGCATTCGATCAGCCCCAGCATTTT. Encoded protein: CASSIMAFDQPQHF.